Listed here are 18 T cell receptor beta chains from one sample, sequenced in a study of Graves' ophthalmopathy and Graves' hyperthyroidism (dated by TCRdb to the late 2010s). Sequenced using an Illumina HiSeq 2000. For repertoire sequencing, TCR beta CDR3 regions were amplified from RNA transcripts. The first round of RT-PCR was done with HTBI primers and the Qiagen OneStep RT-PCR kit, and was followed by a second round of multiplex PCR, then size selection and purification. In TCRdb, the public reads were trimmed at Q25 with fastp and aligned with MiXCR, with productive beta chains retained. Identical CDR3 proteins give one entry, which carries the most common genes and DNA. A total of approximately 410,000 distinct CDR3 sequences appear in this sample, 15% of them only once. The ten most abundant clones make up around 6.6% of the sample. The sequenced material came from peripheral blood. The receptors derive from a woman aged 18-35 years with stable Graves' hyperthyroidism. Donor details come from another sample of the same person, matched by shared clones.

This clonotype was observed at least ten times. The chain recombines TRBV11-2 with TRBJ1-1; D gene unclear. With 1 base removed from V and 4 bases from J, the gap between germline ends came to 7 bases. From germline, CDR1 is SGHAT and CDR2 FQNNGV. The CDR3 sequence is 13 residues long. The CDR3 DNA reads TGTGCCAGCAGCTTAGGGACGGGCACTGAAGCTTTCTTT. Its translation: CASSLGTGTEAFF.

This chain connects TRBV6-5 to TRBJ1-2; no definite D call. V lost 0 bases and J 8 bases, leaving 10 bases between the germline ends. The CDR3 is 13 amino acids. Germline-derived CDR1 and CDR2 are MNHEY and SVGAGI. The CDR3: CASSYSTQEGYTF. CDR3 bases: TGTGCCAGCAGTTACTCGACTCAGGAGGGCTACACCTTC.

This chain joins TRBV10-3 and TRBJ1-5; no definite D call. Per germline, CDR1 ENHRY and CDR2 SYGVKD. V was trimmed by 4 bases and J by 1 base, leaving 5 bases between them. The CDR3 is made up of 13 amino acids. Written as DNA, the CDR3 is TGTGCCATCAGTGGCCCAAGCAATCAGCCCCAGCATTTT. Residues: CAISGPSNQPQHF.

This clonotype was observed many times. This rearrangement joins TRBV7-2 to TRBJ1-2; 10 bases are shared with TRBD1. The junction had 5 bases not matched to a gene; V was cut back by 5 bases and J by 5 bases. CDR1 and CDR2 (germline): SGHTA, FQGNSA. The CDR3 consists of 14 residues. DNA for the CDR3: TGTGCCAGCAGCCCCGGGACAGGGGCGTATGGCTACACCTTC. It is translated as CASSPGTGAYGYTF.

This clonotype appeared many times. The V and J genes are TRBV19 and TRBJ2-7; 9 bases line up with TRBD1. The CDR3 loop spans 14 amino acids. CDR1 LNHDA and CDR2 SQIVND come from the germline V gene (reference sequence). J gave up 2 bases and V 8 bases, and 7 bases lay outside the gene matches. In nucleotides, the CDR3 is TGTGCCAGTGCCGGGACAGGGACTACCTACGAGCAGTACTTC. It encodes CASAGTGTTYEQYF.

The sample holds many counts of this clonotype. The chain employs TRBV7-8 and TRBJ2-7; D remains unclear. V was clipped by 3 bases and J by 3 bases, with 12 bases between them. CDR3 size: 14 residues. CDR1 is SGHVS and CDR2 is FQNEAQ in the germline V gene. The CDR3 sequence: CASSLDGTDYEQYF. The CDR3 DNA follows: TGTGCCAGCAGCTTGGATGGTACAGACTACGAGCAGTACTTC.

This clonotype was seen many times. V and J are TRBV27 and TRBJ2-5; 9 bases match TRBD1. This CDR3 spans 14 amino acids. V lost 6 bases to trimming and J lost 5 bases; unmatched junction nucleotides: 7. The germline V gene has CDR1 MNHEY and CDR2 SMNVEV (reference sequence). Here the CDR3 DNA reads TGTGCCAGCAGGGGGACAGGGATATATGAGACCCAGTACTTC. This gives the protein CASRGTGIYETQYF.

This clonotype was detected once. V is TRBV6-1 and J is TRBJ2-7; 11 bases map to TRBD1. The CDR3 totals 14 residues. V lost 6 bases to trimming and J lost 3 bases; unmatched junction nucleotides: 4. Germline V gene data show CDR1 as MNHNS and CDR2 as SASEGT. The DNA for the CDR3 is TGTGCCAGCAGAACGGGACAGGGGGGCTACGAGCAGTACTTC. This encodes CASRTGQGGYEQYF.

This clonotype appeared many times. This chain connects TRBV2 to TRBJ1-5; D uncertain. Between the trimmed V and J ends, which lost 8 bases and 1 base, there was a span of 12 bases. Per the germline V gene, CDR1 is SNHLY and CDR2 is FYNNEI. The CDR3 has 14 residues. This CDR3 reads CASRIGVSNQPQHF. CDR3 sequence (DNA): TGTGCCAGCCGCATTGGGGTCAGCAATCAGCCCCAGCATTTT.

This clonotype was detected many times. V usage is TRBV7-3 and J usage is TRBJ2-2, with 10 bases lining up with TRBD2. The CDR3 consists of 16 residues. CDR1 SGHTA and CDR2 FQGTGA come from the germline V gene. V lost 4 bases to trimming and J lost 5 bases; unmatched junction nucleotides: 7. CDR3 nucleotide sequence: TGTGCCAGCAGCTCAAGAGCGGGGGGGCTTACCGGGGAGCTGTTTTTT. Translated: CASSSRAGGLTGELFF.

A few counts support this clonotype. This chain connects TRBV29-1 to TRBJ2-3; 9 bases fit TRBD1. This CDR3 spans 13 amino acids. Germline V gene sequence: CDR1 SQVTM, CDR2 ANQGSEA. V dropped 4 bases and J dropped 10; count of bases not matched to a gene: 9. The CDR3 DNA follows: TGCAGCGTTGCCAGGGACAGGGAGAGTGCGCAGTATTTT. Translation: CSVARDRESAQYF.

This clonotype has ten or more counts. The CDR3 bases are TGTGCCAGCAGTTCCCAAGACAGGAGCTCCTACGAGCAGTACTTC. It yields the protein CASSSQDRSSYEQYF. This chain links TRBV27 with TRBJ2-7, with D possibly TRBD1 on 6 matching bases. CDR3 length: 15 amino acids. Per germline, CDR1 MNHEY and CDR2 SMNVEV (reference sequence). V was pared by 4 bases and J by 0 bases, with 13 bases between.

Many counts were recorded for this clonotype. One end of the junction is discordant with germline, which a read error may explain. The chain carries TRBV7-2 and TRBJ1-1, with a possible D match to TRBD1 (5 bases). The CDR3 contains 15 residues. Germline V gives CDR1 SGHTA, CDR2 FQGNSA. The CDR3 protein is CARSRDGNMNTEAFF. The CDR3, as DNA: TGTGCCCGCAGTAGGGACGGGAACATGAACACTGAAGCTTTCTTT.

This clonotype turned up a few times. Written as DNA, the CDR3 is TGTGCCAGCAGTTTATCTCCCAGCGGGGGGGTTGAGACCCAGTACTTC. Protein sequence: CASSLSPSGGVETQYF. The V and J genes are TRBV27 and TRBJ2-5; 10 nucleotides line up with TRBD2. Germline CDR1 and CDR2: MNHEY and SMNVEV (reference sequence). The CDR3 has 16 residues. V lost 0 bases, J lost 5 bases, and 6 bases stayed unmatched.

The chain is built from TRBV3-1 and TRBJ1-1, with no clear D. Deletions cut 2 bases from V and 7 bases from J, with 11 bases between. CDR1 is LGHDT and CDR2 is YNNKEL in the germline V gene (reference sequence). The CDR3 length is 13 residues. CDR3 DNA: TGTGCCAGCAGCCAATCCCTTGGGGATGAAGCTTTCTTT. Protein product: CASSQSLGDEAFF.

A note on this clonotype: This CDR3 is missing its conserved last phenylalanine or tryptophan, likely due to a read error. The DNA is omitted, as the CDR3 cannot be located on it reliably, and the CDR3 follows TCRdb's listing. This sequence joins TRBV7-2 and TRBJ1-2; the table calls TRBD1, which could not be checked here. Termini included, the CDR3 measures 16 amino acids. The germline V gene encodes CDR1 SGHTA and CDR2 FQGNSA. The CDR3 loop is CASSLARTADTYGYRV.

This clonotype was picked up many times. This rearrangement joins TRBV7-9 to TRBJ1-5, with TRBD1 identical over 8 bases. Germline CDR1 and CDR2: SEHNR and FQNEAQ (reference sequence). Unmatched junction bases numbered 4, after V lost 8 bases and J lost 7 bases. CDR3 length: 12 residues. CDR3 sequence: CASQTGEQPQHF. As DNA, the CDR3 is TGTGCCAGCCAGACAGGGGAACAGCCCCAGCATTTT.

V and J are TRBV12-3 or TRBV12-4 and TRBJ1-1; D remains unclear. This CDR3 comprises 14 residues. The V and J ends lost 4 bases and 0 bases respectively, with 9 bases between them. The CDR3 is CASSSLDLNTEAFF. The DNA of the CDR3 is TGTGCCAGCAGTTCCCTGGACCTGAACACTGAAGCTTTCTTT.